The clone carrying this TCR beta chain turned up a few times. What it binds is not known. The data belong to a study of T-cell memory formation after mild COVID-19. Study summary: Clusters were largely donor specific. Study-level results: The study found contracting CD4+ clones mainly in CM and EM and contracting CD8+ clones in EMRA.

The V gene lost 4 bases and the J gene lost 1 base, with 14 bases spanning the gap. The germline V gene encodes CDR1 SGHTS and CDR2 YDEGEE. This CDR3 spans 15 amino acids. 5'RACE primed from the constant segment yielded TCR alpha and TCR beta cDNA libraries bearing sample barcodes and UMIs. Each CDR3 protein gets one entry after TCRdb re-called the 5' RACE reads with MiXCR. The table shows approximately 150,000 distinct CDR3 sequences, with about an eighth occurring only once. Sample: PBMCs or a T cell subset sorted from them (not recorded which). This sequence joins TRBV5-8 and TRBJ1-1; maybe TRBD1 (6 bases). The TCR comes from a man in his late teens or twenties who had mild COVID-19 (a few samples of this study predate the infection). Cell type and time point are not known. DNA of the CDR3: TGTGCCAGCAGCCCAGGTGGGGGCAGGAACACTGAAGCTTTCTTT. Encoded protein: CASSPGGGRNTEAFF.